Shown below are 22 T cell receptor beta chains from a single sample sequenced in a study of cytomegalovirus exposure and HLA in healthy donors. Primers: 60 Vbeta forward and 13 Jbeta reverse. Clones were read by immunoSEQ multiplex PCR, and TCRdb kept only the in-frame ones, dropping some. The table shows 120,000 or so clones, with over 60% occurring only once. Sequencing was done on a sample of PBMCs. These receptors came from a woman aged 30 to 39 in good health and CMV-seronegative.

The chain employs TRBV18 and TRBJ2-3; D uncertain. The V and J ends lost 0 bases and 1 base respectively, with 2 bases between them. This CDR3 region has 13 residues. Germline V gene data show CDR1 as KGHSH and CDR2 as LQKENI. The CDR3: CASSPPGTDTQYF. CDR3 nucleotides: TGTGCCAGCTCACCACCCGGCACAGATACGCAGTATTTT.

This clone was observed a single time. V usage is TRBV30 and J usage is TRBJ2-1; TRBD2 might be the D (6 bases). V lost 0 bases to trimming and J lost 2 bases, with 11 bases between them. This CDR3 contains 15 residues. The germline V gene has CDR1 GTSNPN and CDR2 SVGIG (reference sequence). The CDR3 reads CAWSVLSGPYNEQFF. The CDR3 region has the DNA TGTGCCTGGAGTGTGCTTAGCGGACCCTACAATGAGCAGTTCTTC.

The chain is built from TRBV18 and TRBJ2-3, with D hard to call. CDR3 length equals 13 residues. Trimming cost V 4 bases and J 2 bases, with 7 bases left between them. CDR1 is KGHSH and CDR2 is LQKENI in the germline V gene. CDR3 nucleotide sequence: TGTGCCAGCTCACTATTATTCACAGATACGCAGTATTTT. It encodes CASSLLFTDTQYF.

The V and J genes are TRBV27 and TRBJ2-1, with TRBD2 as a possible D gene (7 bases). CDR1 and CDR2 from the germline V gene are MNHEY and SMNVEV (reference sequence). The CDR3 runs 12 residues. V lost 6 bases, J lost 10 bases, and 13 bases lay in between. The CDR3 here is CASSLKGGEQFF. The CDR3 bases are TGTGCCAGCAGCCTAAAGGGGGGGGAGCAGTTCTTC.

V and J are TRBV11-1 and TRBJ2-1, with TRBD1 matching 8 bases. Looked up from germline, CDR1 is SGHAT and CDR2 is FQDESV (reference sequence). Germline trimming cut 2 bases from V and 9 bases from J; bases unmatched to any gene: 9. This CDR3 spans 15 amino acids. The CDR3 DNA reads TGTGCCAGCAGCTTACGAGGACAGGGTTATGGTGAGCAGTTCTTC. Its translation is CASSLRGQGYGEQFF.

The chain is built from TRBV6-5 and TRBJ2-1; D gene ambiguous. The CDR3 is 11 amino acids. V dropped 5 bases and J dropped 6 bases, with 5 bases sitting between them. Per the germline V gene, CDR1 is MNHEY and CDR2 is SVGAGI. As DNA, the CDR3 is TGTGCCAGCAGTGGCCTCAATGAGCAGTTCTTC. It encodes CASSGLNEQFF.

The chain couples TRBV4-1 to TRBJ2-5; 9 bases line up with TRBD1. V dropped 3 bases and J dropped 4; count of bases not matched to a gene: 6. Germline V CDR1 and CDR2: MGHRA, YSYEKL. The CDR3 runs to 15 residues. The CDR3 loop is CASSQIRTGVETQYF. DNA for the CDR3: TGCGCCAGCAGCCAGATACGGACAGGGGTAGAGACCCAGTACTTC.

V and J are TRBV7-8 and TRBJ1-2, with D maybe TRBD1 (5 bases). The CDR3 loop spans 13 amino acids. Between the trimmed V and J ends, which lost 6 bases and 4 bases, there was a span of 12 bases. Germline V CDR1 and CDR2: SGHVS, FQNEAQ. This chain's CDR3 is CASSQGNGYGYTF. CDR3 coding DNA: TGTGCCAGCAGTCAGGGAAACGGCTATGGCTACACCTTC.

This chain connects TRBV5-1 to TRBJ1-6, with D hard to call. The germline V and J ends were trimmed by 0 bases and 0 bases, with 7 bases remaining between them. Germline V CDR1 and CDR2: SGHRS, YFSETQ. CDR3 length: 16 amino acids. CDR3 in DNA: TGCGCCAGCAGCTTGGGAGGGAGCTCCTATAATTCACCCCTCCACTTT. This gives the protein CASSLGGSSYNSPLHF.

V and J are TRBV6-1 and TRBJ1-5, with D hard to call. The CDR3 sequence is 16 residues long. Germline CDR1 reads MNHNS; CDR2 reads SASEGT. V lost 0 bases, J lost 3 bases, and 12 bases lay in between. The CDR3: CASSEALRRVNQPQHF. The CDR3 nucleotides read TGTGCCAGCAGTGAAGCGCTTCGACGGGTCAATCAGCCCCAGCATTTT.

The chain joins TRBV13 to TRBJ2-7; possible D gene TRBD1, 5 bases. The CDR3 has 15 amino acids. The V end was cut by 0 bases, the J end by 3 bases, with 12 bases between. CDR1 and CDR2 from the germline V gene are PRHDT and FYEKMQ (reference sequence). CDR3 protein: CASSLGPRVNYEQYF. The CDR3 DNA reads TGTGCCAGCAGCTTAGGACCCAGGGTGAACTACGAGCAGTACTTC. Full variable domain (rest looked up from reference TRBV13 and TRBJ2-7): AAGVIQSPRHLIKEKRETATLKCYPIPRHDTVYWYQQGPGQDPQFLISFYEKMQSDKGSIPDRFSAQQFSDYHSELNMSSLELGDSALYFCASSLGPRVNYEQYFGPGTRLTVT.

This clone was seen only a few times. As DNA, the CDR3 is TGCGCCAGCAGCATGCGGACAGGGCAATACGAGCAGTACTTC. Translating it yields CASSMRTGQYEQYF. V usage is TRBV4-3 and J usage is TRBJ2-7, with 8 bases identical to TRBD1. The CDR3 spans 14 residues. V trimming: 5 bases; J trimming: 4 bases; junction bases outside the gene matches: 7. Per germline, CDR1 LGHNA and CDR2 YSLEER.

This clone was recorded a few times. This CDR3 is CAWSVAAGGLGGELFF. CDR3 coding DNA: TGTGCCTGGAGTGTGGCAGCGGGAGGGCTAGGCGGGGAGCTGTTTTTT. This chain links TRBV30 with TRBJ2-2; 10 bases map to TRBD2. J gave up 7 bases and V 0 bases, and 8 bases lay outside the gene matches. CDR3 size: 16 residues. Germline V gene data show CDR1 as GTSNPN and CDR2 as SVGIG (reference sequence).

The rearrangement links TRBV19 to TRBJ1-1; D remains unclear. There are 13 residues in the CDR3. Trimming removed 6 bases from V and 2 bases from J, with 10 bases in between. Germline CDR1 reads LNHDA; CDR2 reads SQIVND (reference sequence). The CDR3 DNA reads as TGTGCCAGTAGCTCGGGTACCAACACTGAAGCTTTCTTT. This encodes CASSSGTNTEAFF.

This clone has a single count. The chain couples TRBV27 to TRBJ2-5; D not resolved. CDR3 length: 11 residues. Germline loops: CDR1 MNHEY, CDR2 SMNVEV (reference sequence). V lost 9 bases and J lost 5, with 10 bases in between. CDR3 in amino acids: CARHRRETQYF. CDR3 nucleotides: TGTGCCAGACACAGACGGGAGACCCAGTACTTC.

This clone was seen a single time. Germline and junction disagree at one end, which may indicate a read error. The CDR3 DNA sequence: TGTGCCAGCGGCTTAGCCGACACTGAAGCTTTCTTT. It yields the protein CASGLADTEAFF. The rearrangement links TRBV5-4 to TRBJ1-1; D gene ambiguous. The CDR3 is 12 residues long. CDR1 is SGHNT and CDR2 is YYREEE in the germline V gene (reference sequence).

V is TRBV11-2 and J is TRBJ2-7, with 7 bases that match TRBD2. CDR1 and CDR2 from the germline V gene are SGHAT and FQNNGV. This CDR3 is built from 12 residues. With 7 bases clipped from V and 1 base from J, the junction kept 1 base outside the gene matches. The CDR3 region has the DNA TGTGCCAGCACTAGCGGATCCTACGAGCAGTACTTC. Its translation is CASTSGSYEQYF.

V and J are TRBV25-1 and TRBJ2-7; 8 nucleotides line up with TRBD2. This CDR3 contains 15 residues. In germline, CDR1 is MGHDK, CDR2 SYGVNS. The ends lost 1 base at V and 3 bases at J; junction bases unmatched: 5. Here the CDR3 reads CASSEFDSGIYEQYF. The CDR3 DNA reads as TGTGCCAGCAGTGAATTCGATAGCGGGATCTACGAGCAGTACTTC.

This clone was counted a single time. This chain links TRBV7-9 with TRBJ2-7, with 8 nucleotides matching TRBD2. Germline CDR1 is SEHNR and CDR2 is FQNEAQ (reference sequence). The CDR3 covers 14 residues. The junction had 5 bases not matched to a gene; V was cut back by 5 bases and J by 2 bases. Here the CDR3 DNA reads TGTGCCAGCAGCGGAAGCGGGAGAACCTACGAGCAGTACTTC. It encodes CASSGSGRTYEQYF.

CDR3: CASSVLGTSAPLSSYEQYF. CDR3 sequence (DNA): TGTGCCAGCAGCGTGCTGGGGACTAGCGCGCCCTTAAGCTCCTACGAGCAGTACTTC. J is TRBJ2-7 and V is TRBV7-2; 10 bases are shared with TRBD2. The CDR3 runs to 19 residues. Trimming took 5 bases from V and 0 from J; bases not matched to a gene: 16. Per germline, CDR1 SGHTA and CDR2 FQGNSA.

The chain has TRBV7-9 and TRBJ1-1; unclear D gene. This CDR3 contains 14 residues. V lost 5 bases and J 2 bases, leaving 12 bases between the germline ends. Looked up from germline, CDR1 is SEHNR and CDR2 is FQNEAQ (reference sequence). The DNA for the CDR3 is TGTGCCAGCAGCCTCTCCTCGTATAACACTGAAGCTTTCTTT. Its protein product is CASSLSSYNTEAFF. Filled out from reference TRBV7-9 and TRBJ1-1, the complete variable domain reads DTGVSQNPRHKITKRGQNVTFRCDPISEHNRLYWYRQTLGQGPEFLTYFQNEAQLEKSRLLSDRFSAERPKGSFSTLEIQRTEQGDSAMYLCASSLSSYNTEAFFGQGTRLTVV.

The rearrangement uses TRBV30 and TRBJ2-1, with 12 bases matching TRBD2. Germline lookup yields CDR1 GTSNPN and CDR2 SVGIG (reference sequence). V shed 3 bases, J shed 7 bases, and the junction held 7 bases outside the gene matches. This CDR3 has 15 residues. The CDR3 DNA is TGTGCCTGGAGCCCAAGGACTAGCGGGGCGAATGAGCAGTTCTTC. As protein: CAWSPRTSGANEQFF.